These T cell receptor beta chains were read from a single sample in a study of radiation and T cells in renal cell carcinoma. The assay was immunoSEQ multiplex PCR, and TCRdb's table has in-frame clones only and misses some. The sample has over 120,000 clones; about 86% are singletons. The sequenced sample was blood, obtained from a patient whose treatment included radiotherapy and nephrectomy. Receptors were obtained from a woman aged 50 to 60 with renal cell carcinoma. Each CDR3 is given with its conserved first and last residue. Each record gives: V gene, D gene, J gene, CDR3 protein. D genes are given only for firm matches.

V gene: TRBV11-2; D gene: NA; J gene: TRBJ2-3; CDR3 protein: CASSLTPGGDTQYF
V gene: TRBV6-5; D gene: NA; J gene: TRBJ1-4; CDR3 protein: CASRTGTSSEKLFF
V gene: TRBV5-1; D gene: NA; J gene: TRBJ2-3; CDR3 protein: CASRSGSKADTQYF
V gene: TRBV18; D gene: TRBD1; J gene: TRBJ2-1; CDR3 protein: CASSPGAGTDYNEQFF
V gene: TRBV25-1; D gene: NA; J gene: TRBJ1-3; CDR3 protein: CASSEPQNTIYF
V gene: TRBV15; D gene: NA; J gene: TRBJ1-1; CDR3 protein: CATSREYSNTEAFF
V gene: TRBV5-1; D gene: TRBD2; J gene: TRBJ2-5; CDR3 protein: CASSLTSGGPQETQYF
V gene: TRBV5-1; D gene: TRBD1; J gene: TRBJ1-1; CDR3 protein: CASSSAGQRNTEAFF
V gene: TRBV5-1; D gene: TRBD1; J gene: TRBJ1-2; CDR3 protein: CASSSTGGGDYGYTF
V gene: TRBV19; D gene: NA; J gene: TRBJ2-1; CDR3 protein: CASSISDSYNEQFF
V gene: TRBV9; D gene: TRBD1; J gene: TRBJ1-1; CDR3 protein: CASSVSTGGYAEAFF
V gene: TRBV9; D gene: TRBD2; J gene: TRBJ2-7; CDR3 protein: CASSASGLPTHEQYF
V gene: TRBV27; D gene: NA; J gene: TRBJ1-1; CDR3 protein: CASSYTGTEAFF
V gene: TRBV27; D gene: NA; J gene: TRBJ2-7; CDR3 protein: CASSLKGSYEQYF
V gene: TRBV6-1; D gene: NA; J gene: TRBJ1-1; CDR3 protein: CASKRSGTPEAFF
V gene: TRBV27; D gene: NA; J gene: TRBJ2-7; CDR3 protein: CASSLGVGEQYF
V gene: TRBV30; D gene: TRBD2; J gene: TRBJ2-3; CDR3 protein: CAWTGLAGGPDTQYF
V gene: TRBV28; D gene: TRBD2; J gene: TRBJ2-7; CDR3 protein: CASSLGGGRSYEQYF
V gene: TRBV6-5; D gene: TRBD1; J gene: TRBJ1-6; CDR3 protein: CASSLAGGRSPLHF
V gene: TRBV4-1; D gene: NA; J gene: TRBJ2-7; CDR3 protein: CASSQRDDSYEQYF
V gene: TRBV9; D gene: NA; J gene: TRBJ1-5; CDR3 protein: CASSVEKGSPQHF
V gene: TRBV29-1; D gene: NA; J gene: TRBJ1-3; CDR3 protein: CSVAGLTGDTIYF
V gene: TRBV30; D gene: TRBD1; J gene: TRBJ1-2; CDR3 protein: CAWSVKGGARGYTF
V gene: TRBV5-4; D gene: NA; J gene: TRBJ1-5; CDR3 protein: CASSLGVNGNQPQHF
V gene: TRBV19; D gene: NA; J gene: TRBJ2-7; CDR3 protein: CASSTKTRGEQYF
V gene: TRBV7-2; D gene: NA; J gene: TRBJ1-6; CDR3 protein: CASSLEGYNSPLHF
V gene: TRBV15; D gene: TRBD1; J gene: TRBJ1-3; CDR3 protein: CATSRDRGLGNTIYF
V gene: TRBV30; D gene: TRBD1; J gene: TRBJ2-5; CDR3 protein: CALSRDSAQETQYF
V gene: TRBV9; D gene: NA; J gene: TRBJ2-3; CDR3 protein: CASSPRGSTDTQYF